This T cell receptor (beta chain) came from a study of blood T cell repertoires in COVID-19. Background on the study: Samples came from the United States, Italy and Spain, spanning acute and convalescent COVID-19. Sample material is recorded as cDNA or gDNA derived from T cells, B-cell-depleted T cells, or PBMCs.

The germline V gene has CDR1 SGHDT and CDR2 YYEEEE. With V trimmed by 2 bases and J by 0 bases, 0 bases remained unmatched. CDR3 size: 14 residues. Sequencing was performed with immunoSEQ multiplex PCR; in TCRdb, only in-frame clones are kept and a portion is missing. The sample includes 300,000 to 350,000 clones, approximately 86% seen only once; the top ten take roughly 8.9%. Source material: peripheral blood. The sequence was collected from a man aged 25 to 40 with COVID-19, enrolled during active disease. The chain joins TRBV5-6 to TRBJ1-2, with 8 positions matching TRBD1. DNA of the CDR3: TGTGCCAGCAGCTTACAGGGGGCTAACTATGGCTACACCTTC. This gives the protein CASSLQGANYGYTF.